This TCR beta chain originates from a study of T cells after yellow fever vaccination. Looked up from germline, CDR1 is DFQATT and CDR2 is SNEGSKA (reference sequence). Trimming removed 5 bases at V and 3 bases at J, with 11 bases between. The CDR3 loop spans 12 amino acids. Production of TCR cDNA was by 5'RACE template switching, which also added a universal primer site and UMIs. Each CDR3 protein is one row after TCRdb ran MiXCR on the 5' RACE reads. The table lists approximately 300,000 distinct CDR3 sequences, 8.5% to 9% of them singletons, with more than 15% in the top ten. This sequence joins TRBV20-1 and TRBJ2-7; the D is unclear. This TCR came from a man younger than 30 who received the YFV17D yellow fever vaccine. The source was PBMCs, collected on the day of the first yellow fever vaccination. CDR3 bases: TGCAGTGCTCCGGGCCCCTTCTACGAGCAGTACTTC. This encodes CSAPGPFYEQYF.